This entry lists 27 T cell receptor beta chains sequenced from one sample in a study of shared clonotypes between healthy human individuals. Measured with immunoSEQ multiplex PCR; TCRdb has only the in-frame clones, and not every one. The sample has 170,000 or so clones, 66% seen once. Specimen: memory CD4+ T cells sorted from blood. Subset meaning: CD45RA-negative fraction. These TCRs come from a man aged 25-45 years in good health.

The rearrangement links TRBV28 to TRBJ1-5, with D uncertain. The CDR3 spans 18 residues. With 4 bases removed from V and 7 bases from J, the gap between germline ends came to 26 bases. Germline values: CDR1 MDHEN, CDR2 SYDVKM. The CDR3 here is CASSSLSFARSTAQPQHF. CDR3 DNA sequence: TGTGCCAGCAGTTCACTTTCCTTCGCGCGATCAACGGCCCAGCCCCAGCATTTT.

The chain is built from TRBV16 and TRBJ2-4; D is unresolved. Germline CDR1 reads KGHSY; CDR2 reads FQNENV. The CDR3 has 12 residues. Trimming took 2 bases from V and 8 from J, leaving 7 bases between them. CDR3 sequence: CASSQNGDIQYF. The CDR3 nucleotides read TGTGCCAGCAGCCAAAACGGAGACATTCAGTACTTC.

J is TRBJ2-5 and V is TRBV5-4, with 8 nucleotides matching TRBD2. The CDR3 length is 16 residues. Germline V gene lookup returns CDR1 SGHNT and CDR2 YYREEE (reference sequence). V shed 4 bases and J 1 base; nucleotides not matched to a gene: 9. The CDR3 is CASSRAAGAGQETQYF. The CDR3 nucleotides read TGTGCCAGCAGCCGCGCAGCGGGAGCGGGCCAAGAGACCCAGTACTTC.

The chain employs TRBV15 and TRBJ2-3, with 9 bases aligning to TRBD2. Germline values: CDR1 LNHNV, CDR2 YYDKDF (reference sequence). This CDR3 spans 17 amino acids. With 0 bases clipped from V and 6 bases from J, the junction kept 10 bases outside the gene matches. The CDR3, as DNA: TGTGCCACCAGCAGAGATTTGGCGGGAGGGCCGTGGGATACGCAGTATTTT. Its protein product is CATSRDLAGGPWDTQYF.

This chain links TRBV6-5 with TRBJ2-2; 7 nucleotides align to TRBD2. V was clipped by 4 bases and J by 0 bases; unmatched bases: 2. This CDR3 has 15 residues. Germline V gene data show CDR1 as MNHEY and CDR2 as SVGAGI. In DNA form, the CDR3 reads TGTGCCAGCAGTTTGAGCGGGACGAACACCGGGGAGCTGTTTTTT. This encodes CASSLSGTNTGELFF.

The rearrangement uses TRBV13 and TRBJ2-7; D is unresolved. Trimming took 5 bases from V and 7 from J, leaving 9 bases between them. From germline, CDR1 is PRHDT and CDR2 FYEKMQ (reference sequence). The CDR3 is made up of 11 amino acids. CDR3 in DNA: TGTGCCAGCAGCCAGCATGGGGAGCAGTACTTC. Its protein is CASSQHGEQYF. The complete variable domain, with remaining parts taken from reference TRBV13 and TRBJ2-7, reads AAGVIQSPRHLIKEKRETATLKCYPIPRHDTVYWYQQGPGQDPQFLISFYEKMQSDKGSIPDRFSAQQFSDYHSELNMSSLELGDSALYFCASSQHGEQYFGPGTRLTVT.

This sequence joins TRBV2 and TRBJ1-5, with a possible D match to TRBD1 (5 bases). The V gene lost 6 bases and the J gene lost 1 base, with 16 bases spanning the gap. Germline V gene data show CDR1 as SNHLY and CDR2 as FYNNEI. The CDR3 extends over 16 amino acids. The CDR3 DNA is TGTGCCAGCAGCCGGACACAGGCCGGGAGCAATCAGCCCCAGCATTTT. It translates to CASSRTQAGSNQPQHF.

The chain carries TRBV7-2 and TRBJ2-2, with 7 nucleotides matching TRBD2. Germline V CDR1 and CDR2: SGHTA, FQGNSA. CDR3 size: 15 residues. Unmatched junction bases numbered 3, after V lost 3 bases and J lost 2 bases. CDR3 residues: CASSFGGINTGELFF. The DNA of the CDR3 is TGTGCCAGCAGCTTCGGGGGGATTAACACCGGGGAGCTGTTTTTT.

V usage is TRBV7-2 and J usage is TRBJ2-3; the match to TRBD2 covers 9 bases. Germline values: CDR1 SGHTA, CDR2 FQGNSA. CDR3 length equals 17 residues. The trim removed 5 bases at V and 1 base at J, leaving 10 bases unmatched. Written as DNA, the CDR3 is TGTGCCAGCAGCCTAGATCCCCCTAGCGGGGGCACAGATACGCAGTATTTT. It codes for CASSLDPPSGGTDTQYF.

This chain connects TRBV11-2 to TRBJ1-3; 8 bases match TRBD1. After removal of 5 bases from V and 3 bases from J, the junction contained 9 bases not matched to a gene. There are 16 residues in the CDR3. Germline CDR1 SGHAT, CDR2 FQNNGV. The DNA for the CDR3 is TGTGCCAGCAGCAGCCCCAGGGGGCGCGGTGGAAACACCATATATTTT. Translating it yields CASSSPRGRGGNTIYF.

J is TRBJ1-1 and V is TRBV5-6; D is uncertain. The V end lost 1 base, the J end lost 7 bases, and 8 bases lay between the germline ends. The germline V gene has CDR1 SGHDT and CDR2 YYEEEE. The CDR3 loop spans 12 amino acids. The CDR3 here is CASSLRQREAFF. DNA of the CDR3: TGTGCCAGCAGCTTGCGGCAGCGTGAAGCTTTCTTT. Supplemented by reference TRBV5-6 and TRBJ1-1, the full variable domain reads DAGVTQSPTHLIKTRGQQVTLRCSPKSGHDTVSWYQQALGQGPQFIFQYYEEEERQRGNFPDRFSGHQFPNYSSELNVNALLLGDSALYLCASSLRQREAFFGQGTRLTVV.

The chain has TRBV29-1 and TRBJ2-3, with TRBD2 identical over 9 bases. The CDR3 sequence is 14 residues long. V was clipped by 4 bases and J by 7 bases; unmatched bases: 9. Germline V gene sequence: CDR1 SQVTM, CDR2 ANQGSEA. The chain's CDR3 is CSVGRLAAQNTQYF. The DNA of the CDR3 is TGCAGCGTTGGTCGACTAGCGGCACAGAATACGCAGTATTTT.

The chain employs TRBV28 and TRBJ2-2; D is ambiguous. Between the trimmed V and J ends, which lost 3 bases and 0 bases, there was a span of 5 bases. There are 14 residues in the CDR3. The germline CDR1 and CDR2 sequences are MDHEN and SYDVKM. The CDR3 sequence is CASSFSANTGELFF. CDR3 in DNA: TGTGCCAGCAGTTTTTCGGCGAACACCGGGGAGCTGTTTTTT.

This chain uses TRBV28 with TRBJ1-2; no reliable D call. The CDR3 sequence is 12 residues long. From germline, CDR1 is MDHEN and CDR2 SYDVKM. V was clipped by 5 bases and J by 2 bases, with 6 bases between them. Here the CDR3 reads CASSAINYGYTF. The DNA of the CDR3 is TGTGCCAGCAGTGCCATCAACTATGGCTACACCTTC.

The chain links TRBV9 to TRBJ1-5; no reliable D call. Deletions cut 0 bases from V and 3 bases from J, with 4 bases between. The CDR3 has 13 residues. Germline V gives CDR1 SGDLS, CDR2 YYNGEE. The CDR3 coding sequence is TGTGCCAGCAGCGTAGATGACAATCAGCCCCAGCATTTT. Translated: CASSVDDNQPQHF.

The chain joins TRBV9 to TRBJ2-3; no clear D gene. This CDR3 is built from 15 residues. V was pared by 0 bases and J by 1 base, with 9 bases between. Germline CDR1 reads SGDLS; CDR2 reads YYNGEE. CDR3 residues: CASSVGNLGTDTQYF. In nucleotides, the CDR3 is TGTGCCAGCAGCGTAGGGAACCTGGGCACAGATACGCAGTATTTT. Based on the CDR3 plus reference TRBV9 and TRBJ2-3, the full variable domain is DSGVTQTPKHLITATGQRVTLRCSPRSGDLSVYWYQQSLDQGLQFLIQYYNGEERAKGNILERFSAQQFPDLHSELNLSSLELGDSALYFCASSVGNLGTDTQYFGPGTRLTVL.

J is TRBJ1-1 and V is TRBV28; unclear D gene. CDR3 length: 13 residues. CDR1 MDHEN and CDR2 SYDVKM come from the germline V gene. Trimming took 8 bases from V and 3 from J, leaving 13 bases between them. The CDR3 nucleotides read TGTGCCAGCGAACAGCTCATGGACACTGAAGCTTTCTTT. Protein sequence: CASEQLMDTEAFF.

The J gene is TRBJ2-2, the V gene TRBV5-4; the D is unclear. The CDR3 has 13 amino acids. The germline gives CDR1 SGHNT, CDR2 YYREEE (reference sequence). Trimming cost V 3 bases and J 2 bases, with 5 bases left between them. The CDR3 region has the DNA TGTGCCAGCAGCTCGCAAAACACCGGGGAGCTGTTTTTT. Translating it yields CASSSQNTGELFF. The full variable domain, in which reference TRBV5-4 and TRBJ2-2 provide the parts outside the CDR3, is ETGVTQSPTHLIKTRGQQVTLRCSSQSGHNTVSWYQQALGQGPQFIFQYYREEENGRGNFPPRFSGLQFPNYSSELNVNALELDDSALYLCASSSQNTGELFFGEGSRLTVL.

The chain recombines TRBV5-8 with TRBJ2-1; 11 nucleotides line up with TRBD1. The CDR3 is 16 residues long. Germline-derived CDR1 and CDR2 are SGHTS and YDEGEE. The V and J ends lost 1 base and 9 bases, in that order; junction bases with no gene match: 9. The CDR3 sequence: CASSLPGGTGGFEQFF. DNA for the CDR3: TGTGCCAGCAGCTTGCCCGGAGGGACAGGGGGTTTTGAGCAGTTCTTC.

This clone is a singleton in its sample. The chain carries TRBV29-1 and TRBJ1-2, with D possibly matching TRBD1 (5 bases). Germline CDR1 SQVTM, CDR2 ANQGSEA. The CDR3 has 14 amino acids. V lost 8 bases to trimming and J lost 2 bases, with 18 bases between them. The CDR3 region has the DNA TGCAGCACAGGTCCCGTGACAGCGAACTATGGCTACACCTTC. Its translation is CSTGPVTANYGYTF.

The chain joins TRBV27 to TRBJ2-7, with 7 positions matching TRBD1. CDR1 MNHEY and CDR2 SMNVEV come from the germline V gene (reference sequence). J lost 3 bases, V lost 6 bases, and 5 bases had no gene match. The CDR3 is 13 amino acids. This chain's CDR3 is CASSDRVNYEQYF. The CDR3 DNA follows: TGTGCCAGCAGCGACAGGGTGAACTACGAGCAGTACTTC.

This chain connects TRBV5-4 to TRBJ2-3; D remains ambiguous. The CDR3 covers 15 residues. Germline V gives CDR1 SGHNT, CDR2 YYREEE (reference sequence). The V and J ends lost 1 base and 2 bases respectively, with 11 bases between them. The CDR3 loop is CASSLSRLNTDTQYF. DNA for the CDR3: TGTGCCAGCAGCTTGTCCCGGCTGAACACAGATACGCAGTATTTT.

The chain joins TRBV5-4 to TRBJ2-3; 14 nucleotides match TRBD2. CDR1 is SGHNT, CDR2 YYREEE, per germline (reference sequence). The CDR3 has 16 amino acids. With V trimmed by 8 bases and J by 8 bases, 13 bases remained unmatched. CDR3 nucleotide sequence: TGTGCCAGTAATCCCGGGACTAGCGGGAGTATGTCTACGCAGTATTTT. It translates to CASNPGTSGSMSTQYF.

This clone was counted only a few times. This chain joins TRBV29-1 and TRBJ2-3; 12 bases line up with TRBD2. Germline values: CDR1 SQVTM, CDR2 ANQGSEA. Trimming cost V 7 bases and J 0 bases; bases outside gene matches: 2. This CDR3 is 14 amino acids long. CDR3 residues: CSAGLAGSTDTQYF. DNA for the CDR3: TGCAGCGCCGGACTAGCGGGGAGCACAGATACGCAGTATTTT.

This clone has just one count. The chain recombines TRBV7-8 with TRBJ2-7, with a tentative D call TRBD2 (5 bases). The CDR3 has 14 amino acids. Germline-derived CDR1 and CDR2 are SGHVS and FQNEAQ. V lost 4 bases and J lost 3, with 13 bases in between. The CDR3 nucleotides are TGTGCCAGCAGCTACCGGTCAGACTACTACGAGCAGTACTTC. It translates to CASSYRSDYYEQYF.

A few counts support this clone. This chain uses TRBV7-9 with TRBJ2-7; TRBD2 is a possible D gene (5 bases). Trimming cost V 6 bases and J 3 bases, with 21 bases left between them. CDR3 length equals 16 residues. Germline V gives CDR1 SEHNR, CDR2 FQNEAQ (reference sequence). The CDR3 sequence is CASRPANKGEVYEQYF. In DNA, the CDR3 is TGTGCCAGCAGGCCTGCAAACAAGGGAGAGGTCTACGAGCAGTACTTC. Full variable domain (outside the CDR3, taken from reference TRBV7-9 and TRBJ2-7): DTGVSQNPRHKITKRGQNVTFRCDPISEHNRLYWYRQTLGQGPEFLTYFQNEAQLEKSRLLSDRFSAERPKGSFSTLEIQRTEQGDSAMYLCASRPANKGEVYEQYFGPGTRLTVT.

CDR3 sequence reads: CASSEALGTGGVDGQFF. The CDR3 DNA sequence: TGTGCCAGCAGTGAAGCGCTTGGGACAGGGGGAGTTGACGGGCAGTTCTTC. The chain couples TRBV2 to TRBJ2-1; 11 nucleotides match TRBD1. There are 17 residues in the CDR3. The J segment lost 12 bases and the V segment lost 0 bases, leaving 13 bases of the junction unmatched. From germline, CDR1 is SNHLY and CDR2 FYNNEI.